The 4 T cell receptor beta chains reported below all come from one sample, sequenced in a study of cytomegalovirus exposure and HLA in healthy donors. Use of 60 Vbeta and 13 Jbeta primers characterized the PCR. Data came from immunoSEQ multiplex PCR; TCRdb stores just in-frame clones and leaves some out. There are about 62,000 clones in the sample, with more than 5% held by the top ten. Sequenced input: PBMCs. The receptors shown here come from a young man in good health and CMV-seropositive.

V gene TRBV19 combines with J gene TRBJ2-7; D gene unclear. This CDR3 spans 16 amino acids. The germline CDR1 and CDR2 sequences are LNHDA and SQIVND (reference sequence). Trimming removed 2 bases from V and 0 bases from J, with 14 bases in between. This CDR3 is CASSISWRRNSYEQYF. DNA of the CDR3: TGTGCCAGTAGTATAAGTTGGCGGCGAAACTCCTACGAGCAGTACTTC.

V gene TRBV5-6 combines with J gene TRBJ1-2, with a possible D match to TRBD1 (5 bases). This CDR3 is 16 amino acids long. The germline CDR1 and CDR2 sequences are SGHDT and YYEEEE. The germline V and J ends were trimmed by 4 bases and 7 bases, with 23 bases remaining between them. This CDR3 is CASSREQDILWSGYTF. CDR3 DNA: TGTGCCAGCAGCCGCGAACAGGACATCCTCTGGAGTGGCTACACCTTC.

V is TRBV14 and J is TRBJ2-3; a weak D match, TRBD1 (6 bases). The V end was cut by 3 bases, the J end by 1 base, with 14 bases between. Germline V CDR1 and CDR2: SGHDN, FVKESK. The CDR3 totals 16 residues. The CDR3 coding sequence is TGTGCCAGCAGCCAGTTACAGGGCGCGGGCACAGATACGCAGTATTTT. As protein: CASSQLQGAGTDTQYF.

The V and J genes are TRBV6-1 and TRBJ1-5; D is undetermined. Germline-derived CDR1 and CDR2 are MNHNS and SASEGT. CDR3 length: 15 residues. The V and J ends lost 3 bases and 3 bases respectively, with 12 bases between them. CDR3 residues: CASSDGAGFNQPQHF. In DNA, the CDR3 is TGTGCCAGCAGTGATGGAGCTGGCTTCAATCAGCCCCAGCATTTT.